This entry concerns a single TCR beta chain. Authors' data handling: How many nucleated cells were present was estimated from reference gene primer amplification. This table comes from immunoSEQ multiplex PCR, and its TCRdb copy is limited to in-frame clones, with some not included. For V, J and clone size, that table is used; D and trimming come from the DNA. The sample lists a few hundred thousand clones, roughly 90% occurring once. The CDR3 totals 14 residues. The germline V gene encodes CDR1 MRHNA and CDR2 SNTAGT. The V and J ends lost 5 bases and 4 bases respectively, with 14 bases between them. The data derive from a study of blood T cell repertoires in COVID-19. Study-level background: Donors in the United States, Italy and Spain gave samples during acute or convalescent COVID-19. From T cells, B-cell-depleted T cells, or PBMCs came the material, which was cDNA or gDNA.

Patients in Seattle were enrolled during active infection, then followed longitudinally. The TCR was taken from a woman aged 25 to 39 with COVID-19, enrolled during active disease. What was sequenced was peripheral blood. The chain couples TRBV6-4 to TRBJ1-2; D remains unclear. The CDR3 is CASSRVARSYGYTF. The DNA for the CDR3 is TGTGCCAGCAGTCGGGTCGCAAGGAGCTATGGCTACACCTTC.